This T cell receptor beta chain was captured in a study of blood T cell repertoires in COVID-19 (dated by TCRdb to 2018 to 2020). Broadly, across the study: The collaborator samples originated in the United States, Italy and Spain and spanned the acute and convalescent phases of COVID-19. The prospective study material was composed of cDNA or gDNA derived from T cells, B-cell-depleted T cells, or PBMCs. Deeply sampled blood TCRbeta repertoires from subjects exposed to, actively infected with, or recovered from COVID-19 were included in the dataset. The repertoires were released in a freely available public database intended as a resource for research on the immune response to SARS-CoV-2. The samples were drawn from two sources: the first 160 participants of the ongoing ImmuneRACE study, and 1,000 to 1,500 subjects contributed by 6 global collaborators. The sample metadata nearly always contained a de-identified subject ID, COVID-19 status, age in years and sex. Where available, HLA class I and class II types were taken from metadata supplied by the sample provider and were not determined by assay-based typing.

TCRbeta CDR3 regions were amplified from genomic DNA by means of the immunoSEQ Assay, a bias-controlled multiplex PCR. The study's processing was this. Nucleated cell counts per sample were estimated from amplification of reference gene primers within the assay. Sequence reads were collapsed and filtered to measure the absolute abundance of every unique TCRbeta CDR3 rearrangement. For each sample, productive Simpson clonality was calculated as the square root of Simpson's diversity index over productive rearrangements. TCRdb obtained this table from immuneACCESS and retained in-frame rearrangements with V and J assigned. These tables miss some clones; where compared with another copy, unresolved V genes account for less than half of the shortfall, and the remainder is unexplained. V and J calls and clone size are given by that table; D and trimming were obtained from the DNA. The sample yields almost 200,000 clones; roughly 90% were counted once. Roughly 8.8% of the sample belongs to the ten largest clones.

The CDR3 runs 13 amino acids, cysteine and phenylalanine included. Of all the DNA, just the CDR3 is kept, 39 bases in frame from base 1. The germline V gene gives CDR1 as SGHRS and CDR2 as YFSETQ. V gives up 5 bases and J gives up 7 bases, and the segment between their germline ends measures 12 bases. The full study reports these points: Clinical and demographic metadata were provided uncurated, with the amount varying by source and participant.

In the prospective study, participants were roughly 18 to 95 years old, resided in 24 geographic areas of the United States, and were enrolled through a virtual design. In the prospective study, cohorts were assigned on the basis of participant-reported clinical history obtained from a screening survey and a study questionnaire. Recovered participants in ImmuneRACE Cohort 3 were defined as having two consecutive negative NP/OP PCR tests, clearance from a healthcare professional, or resolution of symptoms. In the prospective study, mobile phlebotomists collected whole blood, serum and a nasopharyngeal or oropharyngeal swab from each participant. Additional blood draws and questionnaires over an approximately two-month period could optionally be provided by prospective study participants. Blood samples from the prospective study were shipped frozen or at room temperature prior to DNA extraction.

On this clone: No antigen is known for it. Nothing much larger sits one base from this clone, and base qualities are not available.

Rearrangement joined TRBV5-1 to TRBJ1-4, with no confidently assigned D gene. Source material: PBMCs or T cells enriched from blood (not recorded which). The source of this sequence is a woman aged 18 to 35 who had recovered from COVID-19. The DNA sequence is as follows: TGCGCCAGCAGTCCGGGAGATGTTGAAAAACTGTTTTTT. It encodes CASSPGDVEKLFF.